The subject of this entry is one TCR beta chain. Its target is unknown. The PCR contained 60 Vbeta and 13 Jbeta primers. Measured with immunoSEQ multiplex PCR; TCRdb has only the in-frame clones, and not every one. Here the sample spans 150,000 to 200,000 clones, approximately 83% being singletons. Trimming took 4 bases from V and 1 from J; bases not matched to a gene: 6. This CDR3 spans 15 amino acids. Germline CDR1 LNHNV, CDR2 YYDKDF (reference sequence). This entry comes from a study of cytomegalovirus exposure and HLA in healthy donors. Study conclusions and caveats: A link between a missense DCLRE1C variant and TCR beta V- and J-gene trimming emerged from a later analysis.

This chain uses TRBV15 with TRBJ2-7; 8 bases align to TRBD1. Material: PBMCs. The clonotype was recovered from a male donor in good health and CMV-seronegative. CDR3 nucleotides: TGTGCCACCAGCAAGGGACAGGAGCTATCCTACGAGCAGTACTTC. The encoded protein is CATSKGQELSYEQYF.